This paragraph reports one TCR beta chain. Its antigen is unidentified. These data come from a study of T cells in Graves' hyperthyroidism and ophthalmopathy. General observations from the study: Prediction of ophthalmopathy progression came a median around 6 months pre-onset.

TCR beta CDR3 region amplification was performed from RNA transcripts. The primer set for the first-round RT-PCR of the TCR CDR3 was HTBI. From the multiplex PCR reads, TCRdb called clonotypes with MiXCR, one entry per CDR3 protein. The sample shows about half a million distinct CDR3 sequences, approximately 23% of them seen only once. Germline loops: CDR1 MGHRA, CDR2 YSYEKL. The ends were cut back, 1 base at V and 0 bases at J, with 12 bases in the middle. The CDR3 sequence is 16 residues long. Duration under 3 months, a NOSPECS grade of at least 4, and a Clinical Activity Score of at least 3 characterized the ophthalmopathy patients.

The chain recombines TRBV4-1 with TRBJ2-5; no clear D gene. This TCR came from a woman between 70 and 85 years old with Graves' ophthalmopathy. Sequencing was done on a sample of blood. The CDR3 DNA reads as TGCGCCAGCAGCCAAGCGGCCATAATTAACCAAGAGACCCAGTACTTC. The encoded protein is CASSQAAIINQETQYF.